The next 11 T cell receptor beta chains were all read from a single sample in a study of T cell responses to AZD1222 COVID-19 vaccine. Sequencing was performed with immunoSEQ multiplex PCR; in TCRdb, only in-frame clones are kept and a portion is missing. Of 130,000 to 150,000 clones listed, around nine tenths are singletons. The material was peripheral blood, obtained on day 0 of AZD1222 vaccination. Receptors originate from an adult in good health.

This chain links TRBV7-9 with TRBJ2-5, with 9 bases lining up with TRBD1. V lost 6 bases and J lost 5; bases outside the gene matches: 10. The CDR3 sequence is 15 residues long. Germline V gene data show CDR1 as SEHNR and CDR2 as FQNEAQ (reference sequence). CDR3 amino acids: CASSRPGQGGETQYF. For the CDR3, the DNA is TGTGCCAGCAGTCGACCGGGACAGGGTGGCGAGACCCAGTACTTC.

The V call is TRBV10-3, the J call TRBJ1-5; no clear D. This CDR3 has 13 residues. V was pared by 1 base and J by 0 bases, with 1 base between. Per the germline V gene, CDR1 is ENHRY and CDR2 is SYGVKD. The CDR3 nucleotides are TGTGCCATCAGTGAGTATAGCAATCAGCCCCAGCATTTT. It encodes CAISEYSNQPQHF.

This chain joins TRBV10-2 and TRBJ2-1; tentatively, D is TRBD1 or TRBD2 (5 bases each). V was cut by 2 bases and J by 1 base, with 9 bases left in between. This CDR3 is built from 15 residues. Germline V lookup: CDR1 WSHSY, CDR2 SAAADI. The CDR3 bases are TGCGCCAGCAGTGAGCCTGGGGGATCCTACAATGAGCAGTTCTTC. Its translation is CASSEPGGSYNEQFF.

The chain combines TRBV19 with TRBJ1-3; D is perhaps TRBD1 (5 bases). V lost 7 bases and J lost 2, with 21 bases in between. CDR1 LNHDA and CDR2 SQIVND come from the germline V gene (reference sequence). The CDR3 extends over 17 amino acids. The CDR3 spells CASKLGAEDWAGNTIYF. The DNA for the CDR3 is TGTGCCAGTAAATTAGGGGCTGAAGATTGGGCTGGAAACACCATATATTTT.

This chain links TRBV9 with TRBJ2-2, with TRBD2 as a possible D gene (5 bases). The germline V gene encodes CDR1 SGDLS and CDR2 YYNGEE. This CDR3 is built from 15 residues. V dropped 1 base and J dropped 4 bases, with 11 bases sitting between them. The DNA of the CDR3 is TGTGCCAGCAGCGTACTGGGAGAGGGCACCGGGGAGCTGTTTTTT. Protein sequence: CASSVLGEGTGELFF.

The chain combines TRBV28 with TRBJ2-1; no clear D. Looked up from germline, CDR1 is MDHEN and CDR2 is SYDVKM. The CDR3 sequence is 12 residues long. Trimming removed 5 bases from V and 16 bases from J, with 18 bases in between. The CDR3 sequence is CASSQRVQVQFF. CDR3 in DNA: TGTGCCAGCAGTCAAAGAGTCCAGGTGCAATTCTTC.

The chain links TRBV7-9 to TRBJ2-7; 7 bases match TRBD1. The CDR3 totals 18 residues. CDR1 and CDR2 from the germline V gene are SEHNR and FQNEAQ (reference sequence). The V segment lost 4 bases and the J segment 2 bases; nucleotides outside the gene matches: 17. In nucleotides, the CDR3 is TGTGCCAGCAGCTCATCACACATCGGGACAGACAGTACCTACGAGCAGTACTTC. It translates to CASSSSHIGTDSTYEQYF.

The chain has TRBV2 and TRBJ1-4; D unclear. Germline CDR1 and CDR2: SNHLY and FYNNEI. This CDR3 has 11 residues. Trimming cost V 2 bases and J 11 bases, with 6 bases left between them. The CDR3, as DNA: TGTGCCAGCAGTGAAATAAGTAAACTGTTTTTT. It is translated as CASSEISKLFF.

The chain is built from TRBV11-3 and TRBJ2-2; 8 nucleotides agree with TRBD2. CDR1 SGHNT and CDR2 YENEEA come from the germline V gene. There are 16 residues in the CDR3. V shed 1 base and J 5 bases; nucleotides not matched to a gene: 6. The CDR3 is CASSLARGGKTGELFF. The CDR3 bases are TGTGCCAGCAGCTTAGCCCGGGGGGGGAAAACCGGGGAGCTGTTTTTT.

This chain uses TRBV11-2 with TRBJ1-6; D is possibly TRBD1 (5 bases). Per germline, CDR1 SGHAT and CDR2 FQNNGV. The CDR3 has 15 amino acids. Trimming cost V 0 bases and J 7 bases, with 10 bases left between them. CDR3 sequence: CASSLEKQVNSPLHF. The CDR3 DNA follows: TGTGCCAGCAGCTTAGAGAAACAGGTAAATTCACCCCTCCACTTT.

Here the CDR3 reads CASSSTLGAEAFF. The CDR3 coding sequence is TGTGCCAGTAGTAGTACTTTGGGGGCTGAAGCTTTCTTT. V is TRBV19 and J is TRBJ1-1; D may be TRBD1 (5 bases). The CDR3 spans 13 residues. Trimming shortened V by 4 bases and J by 6 bases, and 12 bases separated the two germline ends. In germline, CDR1 is LNHDA, CDR2 SQIVND (reference sequence).